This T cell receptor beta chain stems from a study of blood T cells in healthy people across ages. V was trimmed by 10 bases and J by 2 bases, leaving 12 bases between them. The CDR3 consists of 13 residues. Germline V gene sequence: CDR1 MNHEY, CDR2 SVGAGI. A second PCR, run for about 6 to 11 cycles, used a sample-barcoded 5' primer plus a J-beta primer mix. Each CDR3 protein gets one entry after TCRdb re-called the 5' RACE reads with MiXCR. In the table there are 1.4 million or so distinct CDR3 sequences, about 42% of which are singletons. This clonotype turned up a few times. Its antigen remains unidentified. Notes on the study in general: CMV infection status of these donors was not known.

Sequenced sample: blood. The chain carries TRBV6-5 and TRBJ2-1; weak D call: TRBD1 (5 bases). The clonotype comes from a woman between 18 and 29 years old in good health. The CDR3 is CATLQGPYNEQFF. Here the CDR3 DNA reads TGTGCCACCCTTCAGGGTCCCTACAATGAGCAGTTCTTC.